The 21 T cell receptor beta chains given below trace back to one sample, sequenced in a study of cytomegalovirus exposure and HLA in healthy donors. The PCR made use of 60 Vbeta and 13 Jbeta primers. Profiling relied on immunoSEQ multiplex PCR, and the TCRdb table lists in-frame clones only, not all of them. The profile shows under 150,000 clones, around 78% of them singletons. Source material: PBMCs. These receptor sequences come from a man between 40 and 49 years old in good health and CMV-seropositive.

The J gene is TRBJ1-1, the V gene TRBV6-1; weak D call: TRBD1 (6 bases). The CDR3 sequence is 17 residues long. Trimming shortened V by 3 bases and J by 1 base, and 18 bases separated the two germline ends. Germline-derived CDR1 and CDR2 are MNHNS and SASEGT. The CDR3 DNA reads TGTGCCAGCAGTGACAGGACAGAAAATACACCGAACACTGAAGCTTTCTTT. Translating it yields CASSDRTENTPNTEAFF.

The rearrangement joins TRBV27 to TRBJ2-5; 10 bases align to TRBD2. This CDR3 has 16 residues. In germline, CDR1 is MNHEY, CDR2 SMNVEV (reference sequence). J lost 3 bases, V lost 7 bases, and 11 bases had no gene match. CDR3 loop: CASTSGPTSGKETQYF. CDR3 in DNA: TGTGCCAGCACCTCGGGCCCCACTAGCGGGAAAGAGACCCAGTACTTC.

The V and J genes are TRBV10-3 and TRBJ1-1, with a weak D call TRBD1 (5 bases). Germline-derived CDR1 and CDR2 are ENHRY and SYGVKD. The CDR3 contains 12 residues. V lost 4 bases and J 4 bases, leaving 7 bases between the germline ends. The CDR3 loop reads CAISGRATEAFF. CDR3 nucleotide sequence: TGTGCCATCAGTGGCAGGGCCACTGAAGCTTTCTTT.

This chain uses TRBV2 with TRBJ1-2, with D hard to call. The germline gives CDR1 SNHLY, CDR2 FYNNEI. V was clipped by 1 base and J by 3 bases, with 12 bases between them. The CDR3 loop spans 15 amino acids. The CDR3 DNA sequence: TGTGCCAGCAGTGAAGGCCGCCTGGGAGACTATGGCTACACCTTC. Protein product: CASSEGRLGDYGYTF.

This rearrangement joins TRBV5-1 to TRBJ1-1; D is possibly TRBD1 (6 bases). Deletions cut 4 bases from V and 3 bases from J, with 13 bases between. Germline values: CDR1 SGHRS, CDR2 YFSETQ. The CDR3 covers 14 residues. As DNA, the CDR3 is TGCGCCAGCAGCCCGACAGGAATTGACACTGAAGCTTTCTTT. As protein: CASSPTGIDTEAFF.

This chain's CDR3 is CASSFTLGESYEQYF. The CDR3 nucleotides read TGTGCCAGCAGTTTTACGTTAGGAGAGTCCTACGAGCAGTACTTC. The rearrangement links TRBV27 to TRBJ2-7, with D uncertain. This CDR3 contains 15 residues. The V and J ends lost 3 bases and 1 base respectively, with 13 bases between them. The germline V gene has CDR1 MNHEY and CDR2 SMNVEV (reference sequence).

CDR3 DNA sequence: TGTGCCGGAAAGGGGGCGCGGTACGAGCAGTACTTC. This translates into CAGKGARYEQYF. The chain joins TRBV30 to TRBJ2-7; 7 nucleotides match TRBD1. This CDR3 comprises 12 residues. J lost 4 bases, V lost 8 bases, and 8 bases had no gene match. Germline V gives CDR1 GTSNPN, CDR2 SVGIG (reference sequence). The full variable domain, with the rest looked up from reference TRBV30 and TRBJ2-7, is SQTIHQWPATLVQPVGSPLSLECTVEGTSNPNLYWYRQAAGRGLQLLFYSVGIGQISSEVPQNLSASRPQDRQFILSSKKLLLSDSGFYLCAGKGARYEQYFGPGTRLTVT.

This chain links TRBV2 with TRBJ1-3; D ambiguous. Germline loops: CDR1 SNHLY, CDR2 FYNNEI. The V and J ends lost 1 base and 0 bases respectively, with 7 bases between them. CDR3 length: 15 amino acids. DNA of the CDR3: TGTGCCAGCAGTGAAGAGGGAGTCTCTGGAAACACCATATATTTT. Translated: CASSEEGVSGNTIYF.

In this sample, this clone turned up once. The rearrangement uses TRBV5-1 and TRBJ1-1, with 10 bases aligning to TRBD1. CDR3 size: 15 residues. The V gene's germline CDR1 is SGHRS and CDR2 YFSETQ. Losses at the gene ends were 4 bases for V and 1 base for J; bases not matched to a gene: 4. The CDR3 loop reads CASSTRQGANTEAFF. For the CDR3, the DNA is TGCGCCAGCAGCACCCGACAGGGGGCGAACACTGAAGCTTTCTTT.

This chain uses TRBV10-2 with TRBJ1-5, with a possible D match to TRBD1 (5 bases). The germline CDR1 and CDR2 sequences are WSHSY and SAAADI. The CDR3 is made up of 16 amino acids. The V gene lost 3 bases and the J gene lost 6 bases, with 18 bases spanning the gap. The CDR3 protein is CASSDREAGEGQPQHF. CDR3 bases: TGCGCCAGCAGTGATCGGGAGGCGGGGGAGGGTCAGCCCCAGCATTTT.

This chain uses TRBV30 with TRBJ2-1, with a possible D match to TRBD2 (5 bases). This CDR3 has 15 residues. Trimming left V 0 bases short and J 11 bases short, with 20 bases between. The germline CDR1 and CDR2 sequences are GTSNPN and SVGIG (reference sequence). The CDR3 here is CAWSVAASDRGQQFF. The CDR3 DNA follows: TGTGCCTGGAGTGTAGCAGCGAGCGATCGAGGGCAGCAGTTCTTC.

The chain carries TRBV21-1 and TRBJ1-2; the table's D call, TRBD1, was not checked against the DNA. TRBV21-1 is an annotated pseudogene. The CDR3 has 13 residues. CDR3 nucleotides: TGTGCCAACAGCATCCCTGGCAGCTATGGCTACACCTTC. Encoded protein: CANSIPGSYGYTF.

In its sample, this clone was seen a few times. CDR3 amino acids: CASGGSQFLTIGYTF. DNA for the CDR3: TGTGCCAGCGGCGGGTCTCAGTTCTTAACTATTGGCTACACCTTC. The V gene is TRBV6-1, the J gene TRBJ1-2; no firm D call. The CDR3 consists of 15 residues. V lost 8 bases and J lost 7, with 23 bases in between. CDR1 and CDR2 (germline): MNHNS, SASEGT.

The chain is built from TRBV29-1 and TRBJ2-5; TRBD2 might be the D (6 bases). Germline-derived CDR1 and CDR2 are SQVTM and ANQGSEA. This CDR3 has 12 residues. The V end lost 4 bases, the J end lost 4 bases, and 10 bases lay between the germline ends. In nucleotides, the CDR3 is TGCAGCGTTGGGGGACTGCCAGAGACCCAGTACTTC. Protein sequence: CSVGGLPETQYF.

The chain joins TRBV5-1 to TRBJ2-7, with 13 bases identical to TRBD2. Germline-derived CDR1 and CDR2 are SGHRS and YFSETQ. This CDR3 is 15 amino acids long. The ends lost 3 bases at V and 4 bases at J; junction bases unmatched: 4. The CDR3 here is CASSSGLAGVYEQYF. DNA for the CDR3: TGCGCCAGCAGCTCCGGACTAGCGGGAGTTTACGAGCAGTACTTC.

The V and J genes are TRBV6-1 and TRBJ2-3, with 11 positions matching TRBD2. The CDR3 sequence is 14 residues long. Germline CDR1 is MNHNS and CDR2 is SASEGT. The V and J ends lost 7 bases and 5 bases, in that order; junction bases with no gene match: 5. CDR3 nucleotides: TGTGCCAGCAAGTTTCTAGCGGGAGGAGATACGCAGTATTTT. Translation gives CASKFLAGGDTQYF.

The chain couples TRBV29-1 to TRBJ1-4; 11 positions match TRBD1. CDR3 length: 14 residues. Germline trimming cut 7 bases from V and 6 bases from J; bases unmatched to any gene: 7. The germline V gene encodes CDR1 SQVTM and CDR2 ANQGSEA. The CDR3 protein is CSAVWTGGDEKLFF. CDR3 nucleotide sequence: TGCAGCGCCGTATGGACAGGGGGCGATGAAAAACTGTTTTTT.

The chain couples TRBV28 to TRBJ2-1, with TRBD1 identical over 9 bases. Germline V gene lookup returns CDR1 MDHEN and CDR2 SYDVKM. CDR3 length: 12 amino acids. Here the CDR3 DNA reads TGTTCGGGACAGGGATTTGGCAATGAGCAGTTCTTC. Protein sequence: CSGQGFGNEQFF.

This chain joins TRBV6-1 and TRBJ1-1; D is uncertain. Deletions cut 1 base from V and 5 bases from J, with 8 bases between. Germline V CDR1 and CDR2: MNHNS, SASEGT. This CDR3 spans 13 amino acids. The CDR3 protein is CASSEGVRTEAFF. The DNA for the CDR3 is TGTGCCAGCAGTGAAGGTGTCAGGACTGAAGCTTTCTTT.

This clone has only one observation. The chain links TRBV12-5 to TRBJ1-2, with 8 nucleotides matching TRBD1. Trimming removed 2 bases from V and 6 bases from J; junction bases left unmatched: 2. The CDR3 sequence is 13 residues long. Per germline, CDR1 LGHNT and CDR2 FRNRAP. The CDR3 DNA reads TGTGCTAGTGGTTTGTCGACAGGGGATGGCTACACCTTC. Translated, it gives CASGLSTGDGYTF. The complete variable domain, with remaining parts taken from reference TRBV12-5 and TRBJ1-2, reads DARVTQTPRHKVTEMGQEVTMRCQPILGHNTVFWYRQTMMQGLELLAYFRNRAPLDDSGMPKDRFSAEMPDATLATLKIQPSEPRDSAVYFCASGLSTGDGYTFGSGTRLTVV.

This clone was detected a few times. V usage is TRBV6-5 and J usage is TRBJ1-3, with D unresolved. Germline V CDR1 and CDR2: MNHEY, SVGAGI. CDR3 size: 11 residues. V dropped 7 bases and J dropped 4 bases, with 5 bases sitting between them. The chain's CDR3 is CASTQGNTIYF. CDR3 in DNA: TGTGCCAGCACCCAGGGAAACACCATATATTTT.